This entry is about one T cell receptor beta chain. This specimen comes from a study of blood T cell repertoires in COVID-19. Study information: The study drew acute and convalescent COVID-19 samples from the United States, Italy and Spain.

Authors' analysis steps: Amplification of reference gene primers provided the estimated nucleated cell counts. Generated by immunoSEQ multiplex PCR, the TCRdb table keeps only in-frame clones and is missing some. V and J calls and clone size come straight from that table; D and trimming were deduced from the DNA. The profile covers just over 250,000 clones, with around 84% appearing a single time and under 5% taken by the ten largest. The CDR3 totals 12 residues. Trimming removed 8 bases from V and 3 bases from J, with 8 bases in between. Germline assignment: CDR1 LNHNV and CDR2 YYDKDF (reference sequence). Clinical histories supplied by participants themselves formed the basis of cohort assignment.

Sequenced: PBMCs or T cells enriched from blood (not recorded which). The sequence derives from a man aged 25 to 45 with acute COVID-19. The V gene is TRBV15, the J gene TRBJ2-1; no clear D. The CDR3 nucleotides are TGTGCCACCTCCCGCGGCTACAATGAGCAGTTCTTC. As protein: CATSRGYNEQFF. Supplemented by reference TRBV15 and TRBJ2-1, the full variable domain reads DAMVIQNPRYQVTQFGKPVTLSCSQTLNHNVMYWYQQKSSQAPKLLFHYYDKDFNNEADTPDNFQSRRPNTSFCFLDIRSPGLGDTAMYLCATSRGYNEQFFGPGTRLTVL.